This T cell receptor beta chain was recovered during a study of blood T cell repertoires in COVID-19. Participants were aged roughly 18 to 89 years from about two dozen US areas. Cohorts were determined from participant-reported clinical history. Produced via immunoSEQ multiplex PCR; TCRdb's table is partial and in-frame only. Of a few hundred thousand clones detected, 85% to 90% appear once; the ten largest clones hold under 2.5%. V shed 3 bases, J shed 0 bases, and the junction held 7 bases outside the gene matches. The CDR3 is 17 residues long. Germline V gene data show CDR1 as SGDLS and CDR2 as YYNGEE.

The TCR sequence derives from an older woman in a cohort exposed to, infected with or recovered from COVID-19 (not recorded which). The material sequenced was PBMCs or T cells enriched from blood (not recorded which). This chain uses TRBV9 with TRBJ1-3, with 9 bases identical to TRBD1. The DNA for the CDR3 is TGTGCCAGCAGCGACGGACAGGGGTCTAGCTCTGGAAACACCATATATTTT. Encoded protein: CASSDGQGSSSGNTIYF.